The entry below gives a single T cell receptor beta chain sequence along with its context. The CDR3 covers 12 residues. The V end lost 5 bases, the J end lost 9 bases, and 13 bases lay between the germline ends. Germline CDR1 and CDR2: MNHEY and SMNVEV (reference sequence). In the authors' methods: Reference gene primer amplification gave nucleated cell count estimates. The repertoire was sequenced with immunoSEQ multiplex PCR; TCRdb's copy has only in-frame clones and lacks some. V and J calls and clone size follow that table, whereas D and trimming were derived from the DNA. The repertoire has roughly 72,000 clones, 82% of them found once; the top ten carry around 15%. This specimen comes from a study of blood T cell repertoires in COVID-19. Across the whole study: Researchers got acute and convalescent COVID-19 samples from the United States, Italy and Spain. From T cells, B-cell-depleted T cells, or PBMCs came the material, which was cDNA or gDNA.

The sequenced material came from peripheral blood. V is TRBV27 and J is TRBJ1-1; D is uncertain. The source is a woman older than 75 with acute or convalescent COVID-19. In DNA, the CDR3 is TGTGCCAGCAGTAATTCCCGGGGTAAAGCTTTCTTT. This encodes CASSNSRGKAFF.